One sample yielded the 32 T cell receptor beta chains listed below, sequenced in a study of T cell changes during pregnancy in multiple sclerosis. Only in-frame clones appear in the TCRdb table, and some are missing; sequencing was by immunoSEQ multiplex PCR. The repertoire holds 45,000 to 65,000 clones, with over 90% as singletons. This material consisted of CD4+ T cells from peripheral blood mononuclear cells, taken in the second trimester of pregnancy. The receptors derive from a female donor with multiple sclerosis, enrolled in a pregnancy study.

The rearrangement links TRBV18 to TRBJ2-3; weak D call: TRBD1 (5 bases). This CDR3 comprises 14 residues. The germline V gene encodes CDR1 KGHSH and CDR2 LQKENI. V was clipped by 0 bases and J by 4 bases, with 8 bases between them. CDR3 bases: TGTGCCAGCTCACCACCGGGGCGTCCAGATACGCAGTATTTT. The encoded protein is CASSPPGRPDTQYF.

This clone was found once. CDR3 in amino acids: CASSSAGTLFF. DNA of the CDR3: TGTGCCAGCAGCTCCGCCGGGACTCTGTTCTTC. V and J are TRBV5-8 and TRBJ2-1; D might be TRBD2 (6 bases). This CDR3 region has 11 residues. Germline CDR1 and CDR2: SGHTS and YDEGEE. Trimming left V 3 bases short and J 15 bases short, with 13 bases between.

The chain carries TRBV5-1 and TRBJ1-1; 8 bases agree with TRBD1. Trimming cost V 3 bases and J 0 bases; bases outside gene matches: 4. The CDR3 extends over 15 amino acids. The V gene's germline CDR1 is SGHRS and CDR2 YFSETQ. The CDR3 coding sequence is TGCGCCAGCAGCTGGTTGGGACAGGTGAACACTGAAGCTTTCTTT. Its translation is CASSWLGQVNTEAFF.

The V call is TRBV15, the J call TRBJ2-7; possible D gene TRBD2, 6 bases. Germline loops: CDR1 LNHNV, CDR2 YYDKDF (reference sequence). The CDR3 sequence is 14 residues long. Deletions cut 0 bases from V and 4 bases from J, with 10 bases between. CDR3 nucleotides: TGTGCCACCAGCAGAGATAAACGGGGGTACGAGCAGTACTTC. Encoded protein: CATSRDKRGYEQYF.

The V and J genes are TRBV7-3 and TRBJ2-2; D uncertain. CDR3 length: 12 amino acids. V was trimmed by 5 bases and J by 2 bases, leaving 3 bases between them. Looked up from germline, CDR1 is SGHTA and CDR2 is FQGTGA. CDR3 sequence reads: CASSPNTGELFF. CDR3 in DNA: TGTGCCAGCAGCCCAAACACCGGGGAGCTGTTTTTT.

This clone was observed once. V usage is TRBV12-5 and J usage is TRBJ1-2; 7 nucleotides agree with TRBD1. CDR3 length: 16 amino acids. Trimming removed 0 bases from V and 6 bases from J; junction bases left unmatched: 10. Germline V CDR1 and CDR2: LGHNT, FRNRAP. The CDR3 loop is CASGLVLGQVGDGYTF. In DNA, the CDR3 is TGTGCTAGTGGTTTGGTACTTGGACAGGTGGGGGATGGCTACACCTTC.

V is TRBV5-6 and J is TRBJ1-1; no clear D. Germline CDR1 SGHDT, CDR2 YYEEEE. With 4 bases removed from V and 5 bases from J, the gap between germline ends came to 21 bases. The CDR3 is 16 amino acids. CDR3 DNA: TGTGCCAGCAGCCCCCCGGGTAGAACGGCTTTAACTGAAGCTTTCTTT. Translated: CASSPPGRTALTEAFF.

The chain is built from TRBV14 and TRBJ2-7; tentative D call: TRBD2 (5 bases). CDR1 is SGHDN, CDR2 FVKESK, per germline. The V end was cut by 1 base, the J end by 6 bases, with 10 bases between. The CDR3 runs 13 residues. For the CDR3, the DNA is TGTGCCAGCAGCCAAGCACTAGTCGGCGAGCAGTACTTC. Residues: CASSQALVGEQYF.

This chain joins TRBV28 and TRBJ2-5; D call uncertain. The germline V and J ends were trimmed by 5 bases and 2 bases, with 6 bases remaining between them. The germline V gene has CDR1 MDHEN and CDR2 SYDVKM. There are 12 residues in the CDR3. CDR3 coding DNA: TGTGCCAGCAGTATCAGACAAGAGACCCAGTACTTC. Protein sequence: CASSIRQETQYF. The whole variable domain, filled in from reference TRBV28 and TRBJ2-5, reads DVKVTQSSRYLVKRTGEKVFLECVQDMDHENMFWYRQDPGLGLRLIYFSYDVKMKEKGDIPEGYSVSREKKERFSLILESASTNQTSMYLCASSIRQETQYFGPGTRLLVL.

The V call is TRBV27, the J call TRBJ1-2; 8 nucleotides line up with TRBD1. The CDR3 is 14 amino acids. V gave up 6 bases and J gave up 6 bases; unmatched junction bases: 9. The germline V gene has CDR1 MNHEY and CDR2 SMNVEV (reference sequence). The CDR3 bases are TGTGCCAGCAGCTCAGACAGGGGAGAGAATGGCTACACCTTC. It yields the protein CASSSDRGENGYTF.

The V gene is TRBV18, the J gene TRBJ2-3, with D possibly matching TRBD2 (6 bases). The germline V gene encodes CDR1 KGHSH and CDR2 LQKENI. The germline V and J ends were trimmed by 3 bases and 11 bases, with 18 bases remaining between them. CDR3 size: 14 residues. The CDR3 DNA follows: TGTGCCAGCTCACCCGGAGGGGCAGTGGGGTTGCAGTATTTT. Encoded protein: CASSPGGAVGLQYF.

The chain is built from TRBV7-8 and TRBJ2-5; D gene unclear. CDR3 length equals 17 residues. Trimming shortened V by 2 bases and J by 1 base, and 17 bases separated the two germline ends. Germline values: CDR1 SGHVS, CDR2 FQNEAQ. This CDR3 is CASSLKALPRVQETQYF. The CDR3 DNA is TGTGCCAGCAGCTTAAAGGCCCTACCCCGGGTCCAAGAGACCCAGTACTTC.

V is TRBV5-1 and J is TRBJ2-2; D perhaps matches TRBD1 (5 bases). Germline CDR1 SGHRS, CDR2 YFSETQ. There are 15 residues in the CDR3. V was pared by 3 bases and J by 4 bases, with 13 bases between. Here the CDR3 DNA reads TGCGCCAGCAGCTCCTTTGACAGCAGCACCGGGGAGCTGTTTTTT. Its translation is CASSSFDSSTGELFF.

The chain is built from TRBV6-1 and TRBJ1-1, with D possibly matching TRBD1 (5 bases). The CDR3 runs 11 residues. Between the trimmed V and J ends, which lost 9 bases and 8 bases, there was a span of 13 bases. Germline V gene sequence: CDR1 MNHNS, CDR2 SASEGT. DNA of the CDR3: TGTGCCAGTTCCAGGGAGGCGGAAGCTTTCTTT. Encoded protein: CASSREAEAFF.

The chain uses TRBV15 and TRBJ2-7, with TRBD2 matching 13 bases. V trimming: 1 base; J trimming: 5 bases; junction bases outside the gene matches: 8. This CDR3 is 17 amino acids long. CDR1 and CDR2 (germline): LNHNV, YYDKDF (reference sequence). The CDR3 here is CATSRAIRTSGGNEQYF. DNA for the CDR3: TGTGCCACCAGCAGAGCCATAAGGACTAGCGGGGGCAACGAGCAGTACTTC.

The chain recombines TRBV5-4 with TRBJ2-3, with 9 bases that match TRBD1. The CDR3 loop spans 14 amino acids. Germline V gene sequence: CDR1 SGHNT, CDR2 YYREEE (reference sequence). Unmatched junction bases numbered 4, after V lost 4 bases and J lost 4 bases. CDR3: CASSPGQGPDTQYF. The CDR3 region has the DNA TGTGCCAGCAGCCCGGGACAGGGACCAGATACGCAGTATTTT.

V is TRBV4-2 and J is TRBJ2-7; 9 nucleotides agree with TRBD1. J lost 5 bases, V lost 4 bases, and 3 bases had no gene match. The germline CDR1 and CDR2 sequences are LGHNA and YNFKEQ. This CDR3 spans 13 amino acids. CDR3 nucleotide sequence: TGTGCCAGCAGCCCGCGGACAGGGGACGAGCAGTACTTC. Its translation: CASSPRTGDEQYF.

This chain joins TRBV7-3 and TRBJ2-2; possibly TRBD2 for D (6 bases). The CDR3 runs to 17 residues. Germline V gene lookup returns CDR1 SGHTA and CDR2 FQGTGA. With 5 bases removed from V and 3 bases from J, the gap between germline ends came to 19 bases. The CDR3 sequence: CASSPLDLTGDTGELFF. The CDR3 DNA is TGTGCCAGCAGCCCTTTGGACCTAACGGGGGACACCGGGGAGCTGTTTTTT.

V gene TRBV29-1 combines with J gene TRBJ2-7; D is possibly TRBD2 (6 bases). Deletions cut 4 bases from V and 6 bases from J, with 10 bases between. Looked up from germline, CDR1 is SQVTM and CDR2 is ANQGSEA. The CDR3 is 11 residues long. CDR3 sequence: CSVGRVSEQYF. The CDR3 DNA reads as TGCAGCGTTGGGAGGGTTTCCGAGCAGTACTTC.

This chain links TRBV5-1 with TRBJ1-1; D unresolved. The CDR3 extends over 14 amino acids. The V end lost 0 bases, the J end lost 5 bases, and 11 bases lay between the germline ends. CDR1 and CDR2 (germline): SGHRS, YFSETQ. The CDR3 here is CASSLDARGTEAFF. The DNA of the CDR3 is TGCGCCAGCAGCTTGGATGCCAGAGGTACTGAAGCTTTCTTT.

The J gene is TRBJ2-1, the V gene TRBV7-3; 7 bases are shared with TRBD2. Germline assignment: CDR1 SGHTA and CDR2 FQGTGA. The CDR3 runs to 15 residues. Losses at the gene ends were 5 bases for V and 9 bases for J; bases not matched to a gene: 13. The CDR3 is CASSPFVGGLGEQFF. In nucleotides, the CDR3 is TGTGCCAGCAGCCCTTTTGTGGGAGGGCTGGGTGAGCAGTTCTTC.

The chain links TRBV15 to TRBJ1-5, with 7 positions matching TRBD1. V gave up 0 bases and J gave up 4 bases; unmatched junction bases: 6. The CDR3 is 16 amino acids. Germline V CDR1 and CDR2: LNHNV, YYDKDF (reference sequence). The CDR3 is CATSRDPTTGNQPQHF. The CDR3 DNA reads TGTGCCACCAGCAGAGATCCGACGACAGGGAATCAGCCCCAGCATTTT.

The chain joins TRBV6-5 to TRBJ2-7; 8 bases are shared with TRBD1. The CDR3 sequence is 14 residues long. CDR1 MNHEY and CDR2 SVGAGI come from the germline V gene. J lost 3 bases, V lost 7 bases, and 8 bases had no gene match. CDR3 coding DNA: TGTGCCAGCATGGTCATGGGACAGGACTACGAGCAGTACTTC. Protein sequence: CASMVMGQDYEQYF.

The rearrangement links TRBV29-1 to TRBJ2-7, with D maybe TRBD1 (5 bases). V was shortened by 5 bases and J by 6 bases, with 14 bases between the two germline ends. CDR3 length equals 12 residues. CDR1 and CDR2 from the germline V gene are SQVTM and ANQGSEA. The CDR3 is CSVSFAQGEQYF. DNA of the CDR3: TGCAGCGTTTCGTTCGCCCAGGGCGAGCAGTACTTC.

The chain links TRBV18 to TRBJ2-7, with 13 bases identical to TRBD2. There are 15 residues in the CDR3. V lost 4 bases to trimming and J lost 3 bases; unmatched junction nucleotides: 3. Germline V CDR1 and CDR2: KGHSH, LQKENI. CDR3 protein: CASSRRTSGGYEQYF. The CDR3, as DNA: TGTGCCAGCTCACGGCGGACTAGCGGGGGCTACGAGCAGTACTTC.

The chain combines TRBV7-2 with TRBJ1-4; TRBD1 is a possible D gene (6 bases). The CDR3 sequence is 14 residues long. Trimming cost V 1 base and J 8 bases, with 11 bases left between them. Looked up from germline, CDR1 is SGHTA and CDR2 is FQGNSA. DNA for the CDR3: TGTGCCAGCAGCTTAGGGGGGCTCGGGGAAAAACTGTTTTTT. It is translated as CASSLGGLGEKLFF.

The chain has TRBV5-1 and TRBJ2-5, with TRBD1 matching over 9 bases. This CDR3 contains 14 residues. Trimming removed 3 bases from V and 5 bases from J; junction bases left unmatched: 5. Germline V gene data show CDR1 as SGHRS and CDR2 as YFSETQ. CDR3 bases: TGCGCCAGCAGCTCATGGACAGGGGCGGAGACCCAGTACTTC. This encodes CASSSWTGAETQYF.

The V call is TRBV2, the J call TRBJ1-1; TRBD1 might be the D (5 bases). The CDR3 covers 15 residues. The V end was cut by 0 bases, the J end by 1 base, with 9 bases between. Germline CDR1 SNHLY, CDR2 FYNNEI. As DNA, the CDR3 is TGTGCCAGCAGTGAAGCCAGGACATCGAACACTGAAGCTTTCTTT. Translating gives CASSEARTSNTEAFF.

The rearrangement joins TRBV5-6 to TRBJ1-5, with D tentatively TRBD1 (5 bases). The CDR3 spans 16 residues. V was shortened by 2 bases and J by 4 bases, with 16 bases between the two germline ends. Germline CDR1 SGHDT, CDR2 YYEEEE. The CDR3 DNA follows: TGTGCCAGCAGCTTCTTTATTTCCAGGGAAAATCAGCCCCAGCATTTT. Its translation: CASSFFISRENQPQHF.

The J gene is TRBJ1-3, the V gene TRBV7-9; 7 bases are a match to TRBD1. J gave up 3 bases and V 6 bases, and 5 bases lay outside the gene matches. This CDR3 has 14 amino acids. Looked up from germline, CDR1 is SEHNR and CDR2 is FQNEAQ (reference sequence). CDR3 region: CASRSTGDGNTIYF. In DNA form, the CDR3 reads TGTGCCAGCAGGTCCACAGGGGATGGAAACACCATATATTTT.

The chain employs TRBV25-1 and TRBJ2-3, with D possibly matching TRBD2 (7 bases). The germline V gene has CDR1 MGHDK and CDR2 SYGVNS. This CDR3 is 15 amino acids long. V was shortened by 3 bases and J by 5 bases, with 15 bases between the two germline ends. This chain's CDR3 is CASSDRGGLIDTQYF. The CDR3 DNA reads as TGTGCCAGCAGTGATAGGGGGGGCTTGATAGATACGCAGTATTTT. Filled out from reference TRBV25-1 and TRBJ2-3, the complete variable domain reads EADIYQTPRYLVIGTGKKITLECSQTMGHDKMYWYQQDPGMELHLIHYSYGVNSTEKGDLSSESTVSRIRTEHFPLTLESARPSHTSQYLCASSDRGGLIDTQYFGPGTRLTVL.

CDR3 protein: CASSSQGRGTDTQYF. CDR3 DNA sequence: TGCGCCAGCAGCTCACAGGGGAGAGGCACAGATACGCAGTATTTT. V and J are TRBV5-1 and TRBJ2-3; 7 nucleotides agree with TRBD1. The CDR3 consists of 15 residues. Trimming removed 3 bases from V and 1 base from J; junction bases left unmatched: 5. Germline-derived CDR1 and CDR2 are SGHRS and YFSETQ.